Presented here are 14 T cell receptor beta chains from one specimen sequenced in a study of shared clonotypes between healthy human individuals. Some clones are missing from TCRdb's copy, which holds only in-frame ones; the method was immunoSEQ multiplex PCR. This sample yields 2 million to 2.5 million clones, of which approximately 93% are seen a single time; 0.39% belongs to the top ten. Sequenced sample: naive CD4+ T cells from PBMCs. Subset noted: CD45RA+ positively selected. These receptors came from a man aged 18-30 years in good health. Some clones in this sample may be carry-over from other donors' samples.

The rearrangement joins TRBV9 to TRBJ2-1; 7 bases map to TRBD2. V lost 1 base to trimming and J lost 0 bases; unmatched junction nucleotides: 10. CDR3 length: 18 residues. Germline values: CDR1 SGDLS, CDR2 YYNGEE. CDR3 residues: CASSVTHWAGASYNEQFF. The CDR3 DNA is TGTGCCAGCAGCGTAACCCATTGGGCGGGAGCCTCCTACAATGAGCAGTTCTTC.

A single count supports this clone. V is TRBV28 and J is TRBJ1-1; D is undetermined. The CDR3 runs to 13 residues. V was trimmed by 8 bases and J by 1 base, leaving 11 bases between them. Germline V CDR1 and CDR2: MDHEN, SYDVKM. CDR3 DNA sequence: TGTGCCAGCCGCCCGCCAAGGAACACTGAAGCTTTCTTT. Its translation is CASRPPRNTEAFF.

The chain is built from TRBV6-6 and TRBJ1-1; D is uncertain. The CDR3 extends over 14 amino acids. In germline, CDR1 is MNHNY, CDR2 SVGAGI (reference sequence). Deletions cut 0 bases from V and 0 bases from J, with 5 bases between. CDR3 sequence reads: CASSYSSVNTEAFF. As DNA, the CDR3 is TGTGCCAGCAGTTACTCGTCCGTGAACACTGAAGCTTTCTTT.

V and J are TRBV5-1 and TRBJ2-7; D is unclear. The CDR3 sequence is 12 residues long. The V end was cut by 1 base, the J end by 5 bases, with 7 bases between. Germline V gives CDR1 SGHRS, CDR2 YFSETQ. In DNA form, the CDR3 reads TGCGCCAGCAGCTTGTTGTCTGACGAGCAGTACTTC. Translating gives CASSLLSDEQYF.

In DNA, the CDR3 is TGTGCCAGCAGCTTAGTAGTTGCAGACCCGAGGGGCACAGATACGCAGTATTTT. Its translation is CASSLVVADPRGTDTQYF. This chain connects TRBV11-3 to TRBJ2-3, with D maybe TRBD2 (5 bases). Between the trimmed V and J ends, which lost 1 base and 1 base, there was a span of 18 bases. CDR3 length: 18 residues. The V gene's germline CDR1 is SGHNT and CDR2 YENEEA.

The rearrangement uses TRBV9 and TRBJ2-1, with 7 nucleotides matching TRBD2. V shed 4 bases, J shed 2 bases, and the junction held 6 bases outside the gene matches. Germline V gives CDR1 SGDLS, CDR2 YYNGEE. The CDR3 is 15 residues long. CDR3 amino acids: CASSPSSGTYNEQFF. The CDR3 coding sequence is TGTGCCAGCAGCCCCTCTAGCGGTACCTACAATGAGCAGTTCTTC.

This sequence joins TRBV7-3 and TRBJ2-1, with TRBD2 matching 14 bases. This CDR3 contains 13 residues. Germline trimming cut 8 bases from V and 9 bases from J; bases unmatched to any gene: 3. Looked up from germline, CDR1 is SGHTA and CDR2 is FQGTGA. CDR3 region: CASGTSGGGEQFF. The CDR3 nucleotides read TGTGCCAGCGGGACTAGCGGGGGTGGTGAGCAGTTCTTC.

DNA for the CDR3: TGTGCCAGCAGCTTAGGACAGTGGGCAGATACGCAGTATTTT. The encoded protein is CASSLGQWADTQYF. V and J are TRBV5-5 and TRBJ2-3; possible D gene TRBD1, 6 bases. The germline V and J ends were trimmed by 2 bases and 4 bases, with 11 bases remaining between them. There are 14 residues in the CDR3. In germline, CDR1 is SGHKS, CDR2 YYEKEE (reference sequence). The full variable domain, rest sourced from reference TRBV5-5 and TRBJ2-3, is DAGVTQSPTHLIKTRGQQVTLRCSPISGHKSVSWYQQVLGQGPQFIFQYYEKEERGRGNFPDRFSARQFPNYSSELNVNALLLGDSALYLCASSLGQWADTQYFGPGTRLTVL.

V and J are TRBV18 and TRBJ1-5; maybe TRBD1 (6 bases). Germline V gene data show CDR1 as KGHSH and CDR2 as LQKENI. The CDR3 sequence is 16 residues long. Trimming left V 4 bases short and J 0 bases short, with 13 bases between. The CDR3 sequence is CASSQQGRFSNQPQHF. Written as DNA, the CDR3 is TGTGCCAGCTCACAACAGGGTCGTTTTAGCAATCAGCCCCAGCATTTT.

The CDR3 loop reads CASSLVTGEETQYF. The CDR3 nucleotides read TGTGCCAGCAGCCTAGTAACAGGGGAAGAGACCCAGTACTTC. This chain joins TRBV7-2 and TRBJ2-5; TRBD1 matches 7 bases. After removal of 5 bases from V and 3 bases from J, the junction contained 6 bases not matched to a gene. Germline assignment: CDR1 SGHTA and CDR2 FQGNSA. The CDR3 is made up of 14 amino acids.

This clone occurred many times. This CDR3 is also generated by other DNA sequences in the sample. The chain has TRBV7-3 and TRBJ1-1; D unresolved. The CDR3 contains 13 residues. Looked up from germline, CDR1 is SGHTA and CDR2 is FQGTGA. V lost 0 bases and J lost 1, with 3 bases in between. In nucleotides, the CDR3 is TGTGCCAGCAGCTTAACGGGGAACACTGAAGCTTTCTTT. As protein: CASSLTGNTEAFF. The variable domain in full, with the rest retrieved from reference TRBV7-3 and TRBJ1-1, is GAGVSQTPSNKVTEKGKYVELRCDPISGHTALYWYRQSLGQGPEFLIYFQGTGAADDSGLPNDRFFAVRPEGSVSTLKIQRTERGDSAVYLCASSLTGNTEAFFGQGTRLTVV.

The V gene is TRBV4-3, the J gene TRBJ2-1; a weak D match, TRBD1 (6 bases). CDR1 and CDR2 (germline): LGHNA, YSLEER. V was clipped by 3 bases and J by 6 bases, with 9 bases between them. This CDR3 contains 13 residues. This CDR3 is CASSQVQGNEQFF. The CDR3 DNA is TGCGCCAGCAGCCAGGTACAGGGCAATGAGCAGTTCTTC.

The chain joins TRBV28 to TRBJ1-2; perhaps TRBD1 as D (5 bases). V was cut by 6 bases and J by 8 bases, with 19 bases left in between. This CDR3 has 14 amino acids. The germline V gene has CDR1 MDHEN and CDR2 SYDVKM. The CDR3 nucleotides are TGTGCCAGCAGACGTTCAACGGGGCCGAAGGGCTACACCTTC. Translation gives CASRRSTGPKGYTF.

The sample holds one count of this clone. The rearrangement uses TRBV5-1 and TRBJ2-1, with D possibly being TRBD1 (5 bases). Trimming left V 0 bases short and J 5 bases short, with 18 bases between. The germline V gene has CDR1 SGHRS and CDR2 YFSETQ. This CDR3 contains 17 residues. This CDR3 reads CASSLALRSDINNEQFF. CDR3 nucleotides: TGCGCCAGCAGCTTGGCATTAAGGTCGGACATTAACAATGAGCAGTTCTTC.